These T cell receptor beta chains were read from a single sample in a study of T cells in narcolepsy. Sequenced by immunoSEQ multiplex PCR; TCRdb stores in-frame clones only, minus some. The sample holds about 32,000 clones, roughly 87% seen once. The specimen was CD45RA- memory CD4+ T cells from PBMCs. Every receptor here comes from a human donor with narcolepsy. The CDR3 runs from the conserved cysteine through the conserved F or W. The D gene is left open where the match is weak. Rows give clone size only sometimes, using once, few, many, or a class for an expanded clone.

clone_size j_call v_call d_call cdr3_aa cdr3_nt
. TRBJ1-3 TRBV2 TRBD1 CASSGSPGQGRTGNTIYF TGTGCCAGCAGTGGAAGCCCCGGACAGGGTAGGACTGGAAACACCATATATTTT
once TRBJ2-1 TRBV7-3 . CVSSLSSRNEQFF TGTGTCAGCAGCTTATCTAGTCGCAATGAGCAGTTCTTC
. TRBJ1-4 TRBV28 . CASSLGSNEKLFF TGTGCCAGCAGCCTAGGGAGTAATGAAAAACTGTTTTTT
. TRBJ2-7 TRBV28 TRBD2 CASSLFDLAGGPGEQYF TGTGCCAGCAGTTTATTCGACTTGGCGGGAGGGCCAGGGGAGCAGTACTTC
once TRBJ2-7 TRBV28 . CASTPRLYYEQYF TGTGCCAGCACCCCCCGGCTGTATTACGAGCAGTACTTC
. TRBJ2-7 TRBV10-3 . CAMGDTSYEQYF TGTGCCATGGGGGACACGTCCTACGAGCAGTACTTC
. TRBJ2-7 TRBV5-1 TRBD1 CASSLSDRGNEQYF TGCGCCAGCAGCTTGTCTGACAGGGGGAACGAGCAGTACTTC
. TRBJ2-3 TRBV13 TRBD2 CASSHSGISTDTQYF TGTGCCAGCAGCCACAGCGGGATTAGCACAGATACGCAGTATTTT
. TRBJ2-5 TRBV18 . CASSDNSALEQYF TGTGCCAGCTCAGATAACAGTGCTCTTGAGCAGTACTTC
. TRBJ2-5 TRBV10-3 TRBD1 CAISKQGTETQYF TGTGCCATCAGTAAACAGGGGACAGAGACCCAGTACTTC
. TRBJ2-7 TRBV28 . CASSSYRESGYEQYF TGTGCCAGCAGTTCCTACCGGGAGAGTGGCTACGAGCAGTACTTC
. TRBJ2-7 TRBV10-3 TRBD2 CARRTSGGAPTSYEQYF TGTGCCAGGAGGACTAGCGGGGGGGCTCCTACCTCCTACGAGCAGTACTTC
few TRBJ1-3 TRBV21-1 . CASSKAVLPGGNTIYF TGTGCCAGCAGCAAAGCGGTCCTTCCCGGTGGAAACACCATATATTTT
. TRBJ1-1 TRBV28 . CASSLIQGSPEAFF TGTGCCAGCAGTTTAATACAGGGTTCACCTGAAGCTTTCTTT
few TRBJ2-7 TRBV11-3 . CASGVVRQYF TGTGCCAGCGGGGTGGTACGGCAGTACTTC
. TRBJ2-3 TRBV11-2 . CASSSGYYTQYF TGTGCCAGCAGCTCGGGGTATTATACGCAGTATTTT
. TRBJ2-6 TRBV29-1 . CSVIITGSEVSGANVLTF TGCAGCGTCATAATTACAGGGAGTGAAGTCTCTGGGGCCAACGTCCTGACTTTC
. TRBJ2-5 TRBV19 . CASSIGGAQETQYF TGTGCCAGTAGTATAGGAGGGGCACAAGAGACCCAGTACTTC
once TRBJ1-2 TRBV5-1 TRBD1 CASSLVSGGGGYTF TGCGCCAGCAGCTTGGTTTCAGGGGGTGGTGGCTACACCTTC
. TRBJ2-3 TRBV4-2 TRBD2 CASSQLSTSGVLDTQYF TGTGCCAGCAGCCAGCTCTCCACTAGCGGGGTCTTAGATACGCAGTATTTT
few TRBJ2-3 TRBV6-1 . CASSADGRGTDTQYF TGTGCCAGCAGTGCCGACGGGAGAGGGACAGATACGCAGTATTTT
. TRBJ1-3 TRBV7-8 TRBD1 CASSPRGQGGGNTIYF TGTGCCAGCAGCCCCCGCGGACAGGGCGGTGGAAACACCATATATTTT